This T cell receptor (beta chain) was identified in a study of T cell responses to AZD1222 COVID-19 vaccine. Across the whole study: Second-dose recipients at about 4 or about 12 weeks were treated as one pooled group.

The study, taken as a whole, reports: Increases in Spike-specific TCR breadth and depth were seen after two AZD1222 doses. Unmutated variant regions reportedly attract nearly half of all spike-specific TCRs.

Some clones are missing from TCRdb's copy, which holds only in-frame ones; the method was immunoSEQ multiplex PCR. The sample holds 94,000 or so clones, under 90% seen once. Losses at the gene ends were 3 bases for V and 0 bases for J; bases not matched to a gene: 3. CDR3 length: 15 amino acids. Germline V CDR1 and CDR2: SGDLS, YYNGEE. Of note for this clone: Its antigen is undetermined.

The clonotype comes from an adult in good health. The sample consisted of peripheral blood, taken on day 0 of AZD1222 vaccination. The chain combines TRBV9 with TRBJ2-1; 7 bases are shared with TRBD2. CDR3 sequence reads: CASSDSGISYNEQFF. The CDR3, as DNA: TGTGCCAGCAGCGACAGCGGGATCTCCTACAATGAGCAGTTCTTC.